There are many counts of the clone carrying this T cell receptor (beta chain). Its antigen remains unknown. This sample is drawn from a study of T cell repertoires in cytomegalovirus infection. Study at large: From public TCR beta signatures came an indication of both CMV infection and matching HLA type. Broader study findings: Adding up the frequency of public TCR beta families identified people who carried CMV plus the relevant HLA. In two of eight donors, the top clonotype was HLA-C-restricted CMV-specific.

Each CDR3 protein is one row after TCRdb ran MiXCR on the reads. The table has just under 300,000 distinct CDR3 sequences, roughly a tenth seen once. The sample was PBMCs. This TCR derives from a human donor in good health (CMV status not recorded). Some clones in this sample may be carry-over from other donors' samples.

The CDR3 protein is CASRSPGPYEAFF. The CDR3 coding sequence is TGTGCCAGCCGGTCGCCGGGGCCTTATGAAGCTTTCTTT. The gene calls are TRBV6-1 and TRBJ1-1; TRBD1 is a possible D gene (5 bases). Germline-derived CDR1 and CDR2 are MNHNS and SASEGT. The V gene lost 8 bases and the J gene lost 7 bases, with 17 bases spanning the gap. CDR3 length: 13 residues.